A selection of T cell receptor beta chains follows, all from one sample in a study of Graves' ophthalmopathy and Graves' hyperthyroidism. TCRdb reanalysed the multiplex PCR reads using MiXCR and keeps one entry per CDR3 protein. The table lists about 600,000 distinct CDR3 sequences, under 40% of them singletons, with roughly 4.5% in the top ten. The sequenced sample consisted of peripheral blood or thyroid tissue (not recorded which). These receptors all come from an adult man with Graves' hyperthyroidism. The CDR3 runs from the conserved cysteine through the conserved F or W. A D gene is named only where the DNA matches it firmly. Clone size is given for some rows only: seen once, a few or many times, or a class if the clone is expanded.

>TRBD2|TRBV9|TRBJ2-3|-
TGTGCCAGCAGCGTAGTAAGCGGGGGCGCAGATACGCAGTATTTT
CASSVVSGGADTQYF
>TRBD1|TRBV2|TRBJ1-2|-
TGTGCCAGGGGGACAGGGGAGGCTGGCTACACCTTC
CARGTGEAGYTF
>TRBD1|TRBV7-6|TRBJ2-7|-
TGTGCCAGCAGCTTAGCACAGGGGGGAAGCGGCTACACCTACGAGCAGTACTTC
CASSLAQGGSGYTYEQYF
>-|TRBV7-9|TRBJ2-2|many
TGTGCCAGCACCCCTGTGATGCGTACCGGGGAGCTGTTTTTT
CASTPVMRTGELFF
>-|TRBV30|TRBJ1-1|few
TGTGCCTGGGGCAATGTAGGGCGGAACACTGAAGCTTTCTTT
CAWGNVGRNTEAFF
>TRBD1|TRBV5-8|TRBJ1-6|many
TGTGCCAGCAGCTCGCCGAAGACAGGGCTTAATTCACCCCTCCACTTT
CASSSPKTGLNSPLHF
>-|TRBV12-3/TRBV12-4|TRBJ2-3|-
TGTGCCAGCAGTACAATAATGACGGGGAACCCCACAGATACGCAGTATTTT
CASSTIMTGNPTDTQYF
>-|TRBV5-8|TRBJ2-6|many
TGTGCCAGCAGCTTGAGGGGGTCTGGGGCCAACGTCCTGACTTTC
CASSLRGSGANVLTF
>-|TRBV5-1|TRBJ1-1|-
TGCGCCAGCAGCTTGATAGCTTTATGGGGGGCGCATCATGAAGCTTTCTTT
CASSLIALWGAHHEAFF
>TRBD1|TRBV10-2|TRBJ1-6|-
TGCGCCAGCAGCTCCGGGACAGGGCTTTCACCCCTCCACTTT
CASSSGTGLSPLHF
>-|TRBV3-1|TRBJ2-7|few
TGTGCCAGCAGCCAAGATTCTGGCGAGCAGTACTTC
CASSQDSGEQYF
>-|TRBV24-1|TRBJ2-3|few
TGTGCCACCAGTCCGGGACAAGGCACAGATACGCAGTATTTT
CATSPGQGTDTQYF
>TRBD2|TRBV7-9|TRBJ2-3|-
TGTGCCAGCAGCTTCCGGGAGGGCACAGATACGCAGTATTTT
CASSFREGTDTQYF
>-|TRBV12-3/TRBV12-4|TRBJ1-5|many
TGTGCCAGCAGTTTACTAAAGAATCAGCCCCAGCATTTT
CASSLLKNQPQHF
>TRBD1|TRBV7-9|TRBJ2-2|many
TGTGCCAGCAGCCAAGGGGGGACAGGAGACACCGGGGAGCTGTTTTTT
CASSQGGTGDTGELFF
>-|TRBV29-1|TRBJ2-2|-
TGCAGCGTTCGCACCTTAGCCGGGGAGCTGTTTTTT
CSVRTLAGELFF
>TRBD1|TRBV20-1|TRBJ1-5|-
TGCAGTGCTAGAGATGACAGGGTAGGTCAGCCCCAGCATTTT
CSARDDRVGQPQHF